This TCR beta chain stems from a study of shared clonotypes between healthy human individuals (dated by TCRdb to 2020 to 2022). Concerning the study at large: The cohort included three men and a couple of women between 18 and 49 years of age. Each donor's leukapheresis produced roughly between roughly 0.9 and 8.9 billion PBMCs. To estimate repertoire size and how much clonotype sharing occurs between individuals, the study deeply sequenced the blood TCR repertoires of roughly 5 healthy adults. For each donor, three plates each were used for CD4 naive and CD4 memory, two plates were used for CD8 naive, and one plate was used for CD8 memory. Libraries were prepared and TCR repertoires were sequenced by different laboratories using diverse techniques, in order to increase sequencing depth and limit assay-specific biases. The full study reports these points: Higher generation probabilities were observed for clonotypes shared by all four sorted-subset donors than for non-shared clonotypes. Incomplete sequencing was indicated by rarefaction of sorted-subset datasets, despite the large sequencing depth. Pairwise subsampling indicated that sequencing depth was expected to affect the degree of clonotype sharing among donors. Naive subsets generally had larger estimated clonotype richness than memory subsets did. Across four donors, roughly 5% of naive CD4, roughly 3.4% of naive CD8, 2.3% of memory CD4, and approximately 0.4% of memory CD8 clonotypes were shared. The genetic and exposure-history diversity represented was limited by the small number of donors. Sampling was restricted to blood, and TCR repertoires in tissues likely differ from the TCR repertoires found in blood.

The donors were healthy, HIV-negative adults with no recently reported acute infections or vaccinations. Every donor was a Caucasian adult residing in Nashville, Tennessee, USA. CD4+ T cells were enriched by magnetic negative selection; naive cells were then positively selected on CD45RA, and the negative fraction formed the memory subset. Blood was obtained by leukapheresis, after which PBMCs were separated by Ficoll-Histopaque density gradient centrifugation and cryopreserved in liquid nitrogen vapor phase. Analytical flow cytometry was used to check the purity and quantity of every magnetically sorted T cell population. Genomic DNA was isolated from each sorted fraction and quantified by UV absorbance on a Nanodrop 2000c. As concerns this clone: The antigen it binds to is not known. No quality values exist for individual bases; no much larger clone is one base distant.

Trimming leaves V shorter by 6 bases and J shorter by 4 bases, with the junction holding 19 bases beyond the gene matches. The CDR3, cysteine through phenylalanine, is 19 amino acids long. CDR3 DNA only is kept here, 57 bases in frame from base 1. CDR1 and CDR2 were assigned from the germline V gene as ENHRY and SYGVKD. Using the deep immunoSEQ assay, TCR CDR3 regions were amplified from genomic DNA by multiplex PCR. Genomic DNA extracted from each cell subset was distributed evenly over all wells of several immunoSEQ 96-well plates, and each plate served as one replicate. For sorted subsets, each replicate PCR was loaded with roughly 0.2 ug genomic DNA, equivalent to roughly 30,000 T cell genomes. Purified libraries were measured with a Qubit 3.0 fluorometer, size-checked on a Bioanalyzer 2100, and measured again with the KAPA Library Quantification kit. Every immunoSEQ 96-well plate was sequenced on a dedicated single-read 150-cycle Illumina NextSeq 550 flow cell. The authors' pipeline ran thus. Because only junctional sequences without quality scores were contained in the immunoSEQ output, filtering matching that applied to full-length reads could not be performed. Sequences were annotated with PyIR, a Python wrapper for IgBLAST v1.9, and V/J genes and CDR3 were assigned using IMGT germline references. Reads with weak V/J assignments (E-value above 1e-6), missing CDR3, stop codons, out-of-frame junctions, or ambiguous translated residues were removed. V3J clonotypes were defined by identical inferred V gene, J gene, and CDR3 amino acid sequence. Percentage overlap between repertoires was calculated by dividing the number of shared unique clonotypes by the size of the smaller repertoire. Repertoire richness was assessed with RTK rarefaction, the Chao1 estimator, and Recon v2.1 estimates of unobserved clonotypes. Generation probabilities were computed with OLGA for all TCRbeta clonotypes obtained by the gDNA method from a few donors. Held by TCRdb, this immuneACCESS table contains in-frame sequences only and omits some clones. Under half of the omission traces to an unresolved V gene where checked; the cause of the rest is unknown. V, J and clone size are taken as reported in that table, and D and trimming were inferred from the DNA itself. The sample table shows about 1,500,000 clones, and approximately 97% are seen once. The ten largest clones represent roughly 1.2% of the sample.

Sequencing was performed on naive CD4+ T cells sorted from blood. Explained via the paper, the cell subset or site label denotes: CD45RA+ positively selected. This sequence uses TRBV10-3 and TRBJ2-7; 12 junctional bases match TRBD2. The clonotype was recovered from a young man in good health. The DNA is as follows: TGTGCCATCAGCGGAAGCATGGGACTAGCGGGCAACGCGAAATACGAGCAGTACTTC. This sequence encodes CAISGSMGLAGNAKYEQYF.